Presented here are 11 T cell receptor beta chains from one specimen sequenced in a study of identical twins. MiXCR, run by TCRdb on the 5' RACE reads, gives a single entry per CDR3 protein. Of 1.5 million to 2 million distinct CDR3 sequences listed, about 31% are singletons. Specimen: cord blood. These receptors all come from a newborn girl in good health.

The gene calls are TRBV3-1 and TRBJ1-1, with TRBD1 matching over 7 bases. V trimming: 4 bases; J trimming: 5 bases; junction bases outside the gene matches: 13. Germline-derived CDR1 and CDR2 are LGHDT and YNNKEL (reference sequence). The CDR3 spans 16 residues. CDR3 protein: CASSRQLQGVWTEAFF. In nucleotides, the CDR3 is TGTGCCAGCAGCCGACAGCTCCAGGGGGTGTGGACTGAAGCTTTCTTT. The full variable domain, rest sourced from reference TRBV3-1 and TRBJ1-1, is DTAVSQTPKYLVTQMGNDKSIKCEQNLGHDTMYWYKQDSKKFLKIMFSYNNKELIINETVPNRFSPKSPDKAHLNLHINSLELGDSAVYFCASSRQLQGVWTEAFFGQGTRLTVV.

The chain employs TRBV20-1 and TRBJ2-3, with D possibly matching TRBD2 (5 bases). CDR1 and CDR2 (germline): DFQATT, SNEGSKA (reference sequence). The CDR3 sequence is 14 residues long. V lost 3 bases to trimming and J lost 7 bases, with 17 bases between them. CDR3: CSASFSEGVYTQYF. The CDR3 region has the DNA TGCAGTGCTAGTTTCAGTGAGGGCGTCTATACGCAGTATTTT.

This clonotype was seen a handful of times. The J gene is TRBJ2-1, the V gene TRBV28; 9 nucleotides match TRBD2. This CDR3 has 15 amino acids. Losses at the gene ends were 6 bases for V and 2 bases for J; bases not matched to a gene: 5. CDR1 MDHEN and CDR2 SYDVKM come from the germline V gene. CDR3 region: CASRNLAGTYNEQFF. DNA for the CDR3: TGTGCCAGCAGGAACCTAGCGGGGACCTACAATGAGCAGTTCTTC.

This clonotype was seen a handful of times. The V gene is TRBV6-2 or TRBV6-3, the J gene TRBJ2-1, with a possible D match to TRBD2 (6 bases). The CDR3 totals 15 residues. The germline V and J ends were trimmed by 6 bases and 4 bases, with 16 bases remaining between them. CDR1 and CDR2 (germline): MNHEY, SVGEGT. The CDR3 is CASSLTGTGYNEQFF. The DNA for the CDR3 is TGTGCCAGCAGCCTGACCGGGACTGGGTACAATGAGCAGTTCTTC.

This clonotype was counted between two and nine times. This sequence joins TRBV5-1 and TRBJ2-7; D might be TRBD1 (6 bases). Per germline, CDR1 SGHRS and CDR2 YFSETQ. Trimming cost V 2 bases and J 2 bases, with 20 bases left between them. The CDR3 is 17 residues long. The CDR3 is CASSFASGHLGPYEQYF. CDR3 bases: TGCGCCAGCAGCTTTGCCTCGGGACATCTAGGTCCCTACGAGCAGTACTTC.

This clonotype was detected ten times or more. This chain joins TRBV12-3 or TRBV12-4 and TRBJ1-2; D unclear. V lost 3 bases to trimming and J lost 5 bases, with 4 bases between them. The length of the CDR3 is 11 residues. The CDR3 bases are TGTGCCAGCAGTTTTGAGTATGGCTACACCTTC. This sequence encodes CASSFEYGYTF.

A few counts support this clonotype. The chain links TRBV4-1 to TRBJ2-3, with D hard to call. The germline V gene encodes CDR1 MGHRA and CDR2 YSYEKL. The CDR3 consists of 16 residues. V shed 0 bases and J shed 2 bases, with 12 bases lying between them. This chain's CDR3 is CASSQEPATPTDTQYF. The CDR3 region has the DNA TGCGCCAGCAGCCAAGAACCGGCCACACCCACAGATACGCAGTATTTT.

This clonotype has only one observation. The J gene is TRBJ2-5, the V gene TRBV20-1; D gene uncertain. The end of the DNA aligns better with TRBJ2-1, so the J call may be wrong. Per the germline V gene, CDR1 is DFQATT and CDR2 is SNEGSKA (reference sequence). The CDR3 is 12 residues long. The CDR3 protein is CSASVPQETQFF. The CDR3 bases are TGCAGTGCTAGCGTTCCTCAAGAGACCCAGTTCTTC.

This clonotype was recorded a few times. In DNA, the CDR3 is TGTGCCAGCAGCGTAGTCAATAGCGGCTACAATGAGCAGTTCTTC. It encodes CASSVVNSGYNEQFF. The chain employs TRBV9 and TRBJ2-1; tentative D call: TRBD2 (6 bases). V was pared by 0 bases and J by 3 bases, with 10 bases between. Germline CDR1 SGDLS, CDR2 YYNGEE. This CDR3 has 15 amino acids.

The rearrangement joins TRBV20-1 to TRBJ2-7, with TRBD1 matching 7 bases. The CDR3 spans 13 residues. The V segment lost 5 bases and the J segment 0 bases; nucleotides outside the gene matches: 4. Germline CDR1 DFQATT, CDR2 SNEGSKA (reference sequence). CDR3 protein: CSAEGASSYEQYF. The CDR3 bases are TGCAGTGCTGAGGGGGCTAGCTCCTACGAGCAGTACTTC.

This clonotype was seen a handful of times. This could be a read error, since a much larger clone is one nucleotide away. This sequence joins TRBV12-3 or TRBV12-4 and TRBJ2-3; weak D call: TRBD1 (6 bases). The CDR3 runs to 12 residues. V was clipped by 6 bases and J by 4 bases, with 8 bases between them. The CDR3 DNA is TGTGCCAGCAGGCACAGGGCAGATACGCAGTATTTT. It is translated as CASRHRADTQYF.